The rows below give T cell receptor beta chains drawn from one sample of a study of blood T cell repertoires in COVID-19. Profiling relied on immunoSEQ multiplex PCR, and the TCRdb table lists in-frame clones only, not all of them. This sample yields 150,000 to 200,000 clones, of which around 87% are seen a single time; more than 0.75% belongs to the top ten. The material sequenced was peripheral blood. The receptor source for this set is a man younger than 35 with acute or convalescent COVID-19. Each CDR3 is given with its conserved first and last residue. Each record gives: D gene, J gene, clone size, V gene, CDR3 DNA, CDR3 protein. A D gene is named only where the DNA matches it firmly. Clone size appears in some rows only: once, few, many, or a class for an expanded clone.

D: NA
J: TRBJ2-7
size: NA
V: TRBV19
DNA: TGTGCCAGTCGCGGGATAGCGGACTCCTACGAGCAGTACTTC
CDR3: CASRGIADSYEQYF

D: NA
J: TRBJ1-4
size: once
V: TRBV30
DNA: TGTGCCTGGAGTGTAGGGGGAGAAAAACTGTTTTTT
CDR3: CAWSVGGEKLFF

D: NA
J: TRBJ1-1
size: NA
V: TRBV6-5
DNA: TGTGCCAGCAGCCCGAAGGCGGTATTCACTGAAGCTTTCTTT
CDR3: CASSPKAVFTEAFF

D: TRBD2
J: TRBJ2-3
size: NA
V: TRBV10-1
DNA: TGCGCCAGCAGTGTGGTAGCGGGGGCCACAGATACGCAGTATTTT
CDR3: CASSVVAGATDTQYF

D: TRBD1
J: TRBJ2-3
size: NA
V: TRBV7-2
DNA: TGTGCCAGCAGCTTTCGGACAGGGAAGGCAGATACGCAGTATTTT
CDR3: CASSFRTGKADTQYF

D: NA
J: TRBJ1-4
size: few
V: TRBV9
DNA: TGTGCCAGCAGCGTAGCTCCAGGCCTTAATGAAAAACTGTTTTTT
CDR3: CASSVAPGLNEKLFF

D: NA
J: TRBJ1-1
size: NA
V: TRBV12-3/TRBV12-4
DNA: TGTGCCAGCAGTTGGACAGCGGAAGCTTTCTTT
CDR3: CASSWTAEAFF

D: TRBD1
J: TRBJ1-2
size: NA
V: TRBV7-3
DNA: TGTGCCAGCAGAGAACAGGGGCGCCTCGACTATGGCTACACCTTC
CDR3: CASREQGRLDYGYTF

D: NA
J: TRBJ1-2
size: NA
V: TRBV4-1
DNA: TGCGCCAGCAGCCAGAACAGGGACGCCGACTATGGCTACACCTTC
CDR3: CASSQNRDADYGYTF

D: NA
J: TRBJ1-3
size: NA
V: TRBV5-5
DNA: TGTGCCAGCAGCTTGGTACAGGGCTACTCTGGAAACACCATATATTTT
CDR3: CASSLVQGYSGNTIYF

D: NA
J: TRBJ2-1
size: NA
V: TRBV11-2
DNA: TGTGCCAGCAGCTACAGAACAGGCATCGAGCAGTTCTTC
CDR3: CASSYRTGIEQFF